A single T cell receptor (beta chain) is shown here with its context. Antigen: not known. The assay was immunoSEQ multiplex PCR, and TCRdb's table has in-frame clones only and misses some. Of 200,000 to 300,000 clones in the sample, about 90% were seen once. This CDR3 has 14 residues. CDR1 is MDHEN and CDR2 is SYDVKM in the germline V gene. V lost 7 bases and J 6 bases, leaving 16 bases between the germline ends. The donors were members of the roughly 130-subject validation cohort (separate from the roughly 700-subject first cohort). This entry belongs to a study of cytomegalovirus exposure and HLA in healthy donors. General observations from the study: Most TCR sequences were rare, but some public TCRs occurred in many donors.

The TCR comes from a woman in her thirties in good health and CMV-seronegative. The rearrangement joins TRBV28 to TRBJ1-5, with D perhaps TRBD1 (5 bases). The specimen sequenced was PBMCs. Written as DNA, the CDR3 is TGTGCCAGCAAGGGGATTATATTAGGTCAGCCCCAGCATTTT. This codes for CASKGIILGQPQHF.